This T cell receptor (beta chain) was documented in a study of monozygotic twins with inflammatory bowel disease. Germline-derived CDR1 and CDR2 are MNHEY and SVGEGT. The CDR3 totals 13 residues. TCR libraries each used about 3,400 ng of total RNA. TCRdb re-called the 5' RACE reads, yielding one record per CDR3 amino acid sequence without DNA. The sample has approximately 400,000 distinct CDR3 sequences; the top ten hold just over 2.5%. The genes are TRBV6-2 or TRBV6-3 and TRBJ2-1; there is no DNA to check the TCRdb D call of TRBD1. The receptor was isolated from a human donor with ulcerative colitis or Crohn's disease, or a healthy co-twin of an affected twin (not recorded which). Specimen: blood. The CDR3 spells CASSFGGGAEQFF.